The clone carrying this T cell receptor beta chain showed up many times. Described time point: patch test 1, 2 weeks after DPC sensitization. Treatment: therapeutic diphenylcyclopropenone sensitization with weekly scalp DPC. This CDR3 has 15 amino acids. Trimming took off 3 bases at V and 4 bases at J, with 13 bases between the two ends. Germline V gene data show CDR1 as KGHSH and CDR2 as LQKENI. This entry comes from a study of human T cells and chemical hapten exposure. TCRdb processed the RACE reads anew with MiXCR; each CDR3 protein has one entry. Of fewer than 500,000 distinct CDR3 sequences in the sample, 4.8% were seen once.

The TCR sequence derives from a woman in her forties or fifties with alopecia areata. Some clones in this sample may be carry-over from other donors' samples. The chain uses TRBV18 and TRBJ1-5; a weak D match, TRBD1 (6 bases). The sequencing here drew on whole blood, taken in connection with sensitization to the hapten diphenylcyclopropenone (DPC). CDR3 nucleotides: TGTGCCAGCTCACCCCCGGGACAAAGTAATCAGCCCCAGCATTTT. The encoded protein is CASSPPGQSNQPQHF. The complete variable domain, with remaining parts taken from reference TRBV18 and TRBJ1-5, reads NAGVMQNPRHLVRRRGQEARLRCSPMKGHSHVYWYRQLPEEGLKFMVYLQKENIIDESGMPKERFSAEFPKEGPSILRIQQVVRGDSAAYFCASSPPGQSNQPQHFGDGTRLSIL.